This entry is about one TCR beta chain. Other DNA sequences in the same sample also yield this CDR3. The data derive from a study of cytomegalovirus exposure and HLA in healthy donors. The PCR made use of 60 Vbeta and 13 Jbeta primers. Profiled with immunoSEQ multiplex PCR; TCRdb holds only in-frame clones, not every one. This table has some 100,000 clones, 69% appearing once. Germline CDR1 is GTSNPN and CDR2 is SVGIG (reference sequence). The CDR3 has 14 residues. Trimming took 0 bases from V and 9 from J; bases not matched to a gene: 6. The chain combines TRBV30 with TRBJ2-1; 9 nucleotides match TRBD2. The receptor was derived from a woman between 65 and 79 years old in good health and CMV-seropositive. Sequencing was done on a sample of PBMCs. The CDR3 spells CAWSVGGGAREQFF. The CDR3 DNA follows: TGTGCCTGGAGTGTGGGCGGGGGGGCTCGTGAGCAGTTCTTC.